The clone carrying this T cell receptor beta chain was picked up a small number of times. The CDR3 runs 15 residues. Trimming took off 0 bases at V and 3 bases at J, with 11 bases between the two ends. Germline CDR1 reads MNHEY; CDR2 reads SVGEGT. Diagnoses used clinical symptoms, serum thyroxine and TRAb, thyroid ultrasound and orbital computed tomography. The data derive from a study of T cells in Graves' hyperthyroidism and ophthalmopathy. The investigators amplified TCR beta CDR3 regions from RNA transcripts. A set of HTBI primers served as the primers for a first-round RT-PCR of the TCR CDR3. TCRdb ran MiXCR on the multiplex PCR reads and lists one entry per CDR3 protein. The sample has about 380,000 distinct CDR3 sequences, about 14% seen once; the top ten hold 15% to 20%.

The sample consisted of blood. The clonotype comes from a woman aged 30 to 39 with Graves' ophthalmopathy. The chain couples TRBV6-2 or TRBV6-3 to TRBJ2-5, with D hard to call. The chain's CDR3 is CASSYSKGSEETQYF. The CDR3 DNA follows: TGTGCCAGCAGTTACTCGAAGGGCAGTGAAGAGACCCAGTACTTC.